This entry lists 17 T cell receptor beta chains sequenced from one sample in a study of beta chain features in type 1 diabetes. The investigators reverse transcribed all of the isolated RNA, so they sequenced expressed TCRB transcripts. Produced via immunoSEQ multiplex PCR; TCRdb's table is partial and in-frame only. The sample records 300,000 to 400,000 clones, about 12% being singletons. Input material: naive CD4+ T cells from blood. The source of these receptors is a man younger than 35 in good health.

This clone appeared a few times. The chain employs TRBV7-2 and TRBJ2-3, with 9 bases matching TRBD2. This CDR3 is built from 16 residues. Germline V CDR1 and CDR2: SGHTA, FQGNSA. Trimming removed 6 bases from V and 1 base from J; junction bases left unmatched: 8. The CDR3 nucleotides read TGTGCCAGCAGTCTTAGCGGGAGCGTCGGCACAGATACGCAGTATTTT. Residues: CASSLSGSVGTDTQYF.

CDR3 coding DNA: TGCAGCGCCGGCGGGGTGGGCACTGAAGCTTTCTTT. Encoded protein: CSAGGVGTEAFF. This sequence joins TRBV29-1 and TRBJ1-1; no clear D. This CDR3 is built from 12 residues. Trimming stripped 7 bases from V and 4 bases from J, with 13 bases between. CDR1 and CDR2 from the germline V gene are SQVTM and ANQGSEA.

This rearrangement joins TRBV5-6 to TRBJ2-1, with 9 bases fitting TRBD1. CDR3 length: 13 residues. V shed 4 bases and J 9 bases; nucleotides not matched to a gene: 5. Germline assignment: CDR1 SGHDT and CDR2 YYEEEE. The CDR3 region has the DNA TGTGCCAGCAGCCGGGACAGGGTGGGTGAGCAGTTCTTC. Its protein product is CASSRDRVGEQFF.

The genes are TRBV5-4 and TRBJ1-4; 7 nucleotides match TRBD1. CDR3 length: 14 residues. The germline V gene has CDR1 SGHNT and CDR2 YYREEE (reference sequence). With V trimmed by 2 bases and J by 10 bases, 8 bases remained unmatched. The CDR3 region is CASSLRQGRGKLFF. CDR3 nucleotides: TGTGCCAGCAGCTTAAGACAGGGACGCGGAAAACTGTTTTTT.

The chain couples TRBV6-5 to TRBJ2-5; the match to TRBD2 covers 10 bases. V lost 4 bases, J lost 4 bases, and 6 bases stayed unmatched. Germline V lookup: CDR1 MNHEY, CDR2 SVGAGI. This CDR3 comprises 15 residues. The CDR3 DNA sequence: TGTGCCAGCAGTTCAGCGGGGGGGCGGGGAGAGACCCAGTACTTC. This gives the protein CASSSAGGRGETQYF.

This clone has only a few counts. The genes are TRBV2 and TRBJ1-1; D call uncertain. This CDR3 is 17 amino acids long. Trimming stripped 1 base from V and 0 bases from J, with 15 bases between. Germline V gene sequence: CDR1 SNHLY, CDR2 FYNNEI. CDR3 DNA: TGTGCCAGCAGTGAAGATTGGGCAGTACGCATGAACACTGAAGCTTTCTTT. Translating gives CASSEDWAVRMNTEAFF.

The chain has TRBV28 and TRBJ2-4, with 10 bases aligning to TRBD1. Germline-derived CDR1 and CDR2 are MDHEN and SYDVKM. Trimming at V came to 6 bases and at J to 12 bases, leaving 14 bases not matched to a gene. The length of the CDR3 is 15 residues. The CDR3 coding sequence is TGTGCCAGCAGCCCCGGGACAGGGGTCTGGAAGGGTCAGTACTTC. Its translation is CASSPGTGVWKGQYF.

This clone occurred a few times. The chain joins TRBV4-3 to TRBJ2-1; possibly TRBD2 for D (7 bases). V dropped 0 bases and J dropped 2 bases, with 14 bases sitting between them. Germline assignment: CDR1 LGHNA and CDR2 YSLEER. The CDR3 consists of 17 residues. CDR3 sequence: CASSQEGGLAAYNEQFF. CDR3 nucleotide sequence: TGCGCCAGCAGCCAAGAGGGGGGCCTAGCGGCCTACAATGAGCAGTTCTTC.

This clone occurred a few times. V gene TRBV5-1 combines with J gene TRBJ2-5, with 10 bases fitting TRBD2. V was pared by 2 bases and J by 7 bases, with 8 bases of the junction left unmatched. The germline V gene encodes CDR1 SGHRS and CDR2 YFSETQ. CDR3 length equals 15 residues. The CDR3 coding sequence is TGCGCCAGCAGCTTTCCTAGCGGGGGCCAAAGGACCCAGTACTTC. Residues: CASSFPSGGQRTQYF.

The chain couples TRBV2 to TRBJ2-3, with 8 bases identical to TRBD2. The CDR3 extends over 17 amino acids. V lost 7 bases, J lost 4 bases, and 16 bases stayed unmatched. Per the germline V gene, CDR1 is SNHLY and CDR2 is FYNNEI. CDR3 region: CASKGLAPVLSADTQYF. The CDR3 DNA reads TGTGCCAGCAAAGGACTAGCTCCTGTACTGAGCGCAGATACGCAGTATTTT.

This sequence joins TRBV5-4 and TRBJ2-1, with 9 bases identical to TRBD2. Germline trimming cut 4 bases from V and 4 bases from J; bases unmatched to any gene: 6. The germline gives CDR1 SGHNT, CDR2 YYREEE (reference sequence). The CDR3 contains 15 residues. DNA for the CDR3: TGTGCCAGCAGCCCTTCGACTAGCGGATACAATGAGCAGTTCTTC. Its translation is CASSPSTSGYNEQFF.

In its sample, this clone was seen a few times. The chain employs TRBV28 and TRBJ2-5, with 8 bases identical to TRBD2. The CDR3 runs to 15 residues. In germline, CDR1 is MDHEN, CDR2 SYDVKM. The ends lost 7 bases at V and 1 base at J; junction bases unmatched: 8. The CDR3: CASKLGGGSQETQYF. In nucleotides, the CDR3 is TGTGCCAGCAAATTAGGCGGGGGGAGCCAAGAGACCCAGTACTTC.

This clone was counted a few times. The chain joins TRBV25-1 to TRBJ2-1; D not resolved. Germline V CDR1 and CDR2: MGHDK, SYGVNS. This CDR3 region has 16 residues. V was cut by 1 base and J by 2 bases, with 12 bases left in between. The CDR3 here is CASSESDDTAYNEQFF. The DNA of the CDR3 is TGTGCCAGCAGTGAATCCGACGACACCGCCTACAATGAGCAGTTCTTC.

This clone was detected a few times. This chain joins TRBV7-2 and TRBJ2-1; possible D gene TRBD2, 6 bases. This CDR3 contains 15 residues. Germline V gene sequence: CDR1 SGHTA, CDR2 FQGNSA. V was cut by 6 bases and J by 2 bases, with 14 bases left in between. CDR3 DNA: TGTGCCAGCAGACCCGGGACTTTAACCTACAATGAGCAGTTCTTC. It yields the protein CASRPGTLTYNEQFF.

This clone was picked up a small number of times. The CDR3 reads CASSPGRDYQETQYF. The CDR3 DNA sequence: TGTGCCAGCAGTCCAGGCCGGGACTACCAAGAGACCCAGTACTTC. The chain combines TRBV27 with TRBJ2-5; tentatively, D is TRBD2 (6 bases). V was cut by 5 bases and J by 0 bases, with 13 bases left in between. CDR1 and CDR2 (germline): MNHEY, SMNVEV (reference sequence). The CDR3 is made up of 15 amino acids.

This clone was observed a few times. The genes are TRBV27 and TRBJ2-7; TRBD2 matches 9 bases. The CDR3 length is 17 residues. Trimming took 5 bases from V and 2 from J; bases not matched to a gene: 13. Germline assignment: CDR1 MNHEY and CDR2 SMNVEV (reference sequence). The CDR3 loop is CASSIGASGIRTYEQYF. The CDR3 DNA is TGTGCCAGCAGTATTGGGGCTAGCGGGATTCGGACCTACGAGCAGTACTTC.

This clone was counted between two and nine times. CDR3 residues: CASSLGTGDTGELFF. The DNA of the CDR3 is TGTGCCAGCAGCCTCGGGACAGGAGATACCGGGGAGCTGTTTTTT. This chain links TRBV2 with TRBJ2-2, with 8 bases identical to TRBD1. Germline CDR1 is SNHLY and CDR2 is FYNNEI. V shed 6 bases, J shed 5 bases, and the junction held 8 bases outside the gene matches. CDR3 length: 15 residues. Filled out from reference TRBV2 and TRBJ2-2, the complete variable domain reads EPEVTQTPSHQVTQMGQEVILRCVPISNHLYFYWYRQILGQKVEFLVSFYNNEISEKSEIFDDQFSVERPDGSNFTLKIRSTKLEDSAMYFCASSLGTGDTGELFFGEGSRLTVL.